Below are 21 T cell receptor beta chains sequenced from a single sample in a study of T cells after yellow fever vaccination. From the 5' RACE reads, TCRdb called clonotypes with MiXCR, one entry per CDR3 protein. The table lists about 360,000 distinct CDR3 sequences, under 7.5% of them singletons. Here the sequenced sample was PBMCs, taken 5 days after the yellow fever booster vaccination. These receptors originate from a man aged 30-40 years who received the YFV17D yellow fever vaccine.

Remarks on this clonotype: An end of the junction does not agree with germline; a read error may underlie this. This chain links TRBV7-7 with TRBJ2-1; no clear D. Germline loops: CDR1 SSHAT, CDR2 FNYEAQ (reference sequence). CDR3 length: 13 residues. CDR3 in amino acids: CASSFRPSNEQFF. The CDR3 DNA reads as TGTGCTAGCAGCTTTCGGCCCTCCAATGAGCAGTTCTTC.

The chain carries TRBV20-1 and TRBJ1-3; possible D gene TRBD1, 5 bases. Germline CDR1 and CDR2: DFQATT and SNEGSKA (reference sequence). V dropped 8 bases and J dropped 4 bases, with 15 bases sitting between them. This CDR3 contains 13 residues. The CDR3 bases are TGCAGTTCAAAGCCAGGGAGCGGAAACACCATATATTTT. Translated: CSSKPGSGNTIYF.

Only a few counts were recorded for this clonotype. The chain joins TRBV19 to TRBJ2-3; 14 bases align to TRBD2. CDR3 size: 16 residues. Germline V gene data show CDR1 as LNHDA and CDR2 as SQIVND (reference sequence). Germline trimming cut 5 bases from V and 4 bases from J; bases unmatched to any gene: 5. CDR3 sequence: CASSPGTSGSADTQYF. CDR3 DNA: TGTGCCAGTAGTCCCGGGACTAGCGGGAGTGCAGATACGCAGTATTTT.

The sample holds a few counts of this clonotype. The rearrangement uses TRBV5-1 and TRBJ2-1; D not resolved. The CDR3 loop spans 14 amino acids. Trimming shortened V by 0 bases and J by 5 bases, and 9 bases separated the two germline ends. The germline V gene has CDR1 SGHRS and CDR2 YFSETQ. CDR3 sequence reads: CASSLATTNNEQFF. CDR3 DNA sequence: TGCGCCAGCAGCTTGGCTACTACTAACAATGAGCAGTTCTTC.

In its sample, this clonotype was seen many times. This may come from a read error, since a much larger clone is one base off. The chain couples TRBV7-9 to TRBJ1-2, with D possibly being TRBD1 (6 bases). Trimming left V 5 bases short and J 4 bases short, with 8 bases between. The CDR3 runs 12 residues. Germline CDR1 and CDR2: SEHNR and FQNEAQ (reference sequence). The chain's CDR3 is CASSMTGYGYTF. Written as DNA, the CDR3 is TGTGCCAGCAGCATGACAGGCTATGGCTACACCTTC.

This chain connects TRBV10-3 to TRBJ1-6; D may be TRBD1 (5 bases). CDR1 and CDR2 from the germline V gene are ENHRY and SYGVKD. This CDR3 region has 14 residues. V was clipped by 3 bases and J by 8 bases, with 11 bases between them. CDR3 region: CAISEGTEYSPLHF. The CDR3 nucleotides read TGTGCCATCAGTGAAGGGACGGAGTATTCACCCCTCCACTTT.

The V call is TRBV7-2, the J call TRBJ1-2; D is uncertain. This CDR3 is built from 11 residues. V was pared by 5 bases and J by 8 bases, with 9 bases between. Germline V CDR1 and CDR2: SGHTA, FQGNSA. Here the CDR3 reads CASSISRGYTF. CDR3 bases: TGTGCCAGCAGCATAAGTCGGGGCTACACCTTC.

This clonotype was picked up a small number of times. This chain connects TRBV30 to TRBJ1-2; no definite D call. V was shortened by 1 base and J by 1 base, with 7 bases between the two germline ends. This CDR3 comprises 13 residues. In germline, CDR1 is GTSNPN, CDR2 SVGIG (reference sequence). The DNA of the CDR3 is TGTGCCTGGAGTGATGCGGTTAACTATGGCTACACCTTC. It specifies CAWSDAVNYGYTF.

This clonotype turned up a few times. V usage is TRBV24-1 and J usage is TRBJ2-1, with D tentatively TRBD1 or TRBD2 (5 bases each). Germline lookup yields CDR1 KGHDR and CDR2 SFDVKD. The CDR3 runs 15 residues. Between the trimmed V and J ends, which lost 4 bases and 8 bases, there was a span of 17 bases. CDR3 coding DNA: TGTGCCACCAGTGACCCGGACAATTTTAGCGATGAGCAGTTCTTC. Translation: CATSDPDNFSDEQFF.

This clonotype has ten or more counts. V usage is TRBV20-1 and J usage is TRBJ2-2; D possibly corresponds to TRBD1 (6 bases). Trimming stripped 1 base from V and 2 bases from J, with 11 bases between. This CDR3 region has 15 residues. The germline V gene encodes CDR1 DFQATT and CDR2 SNEGSKA (reference sequence). The CDR3 region is CSARGKGHNTGELFF. The CDR3 nucleotides read TGCAGTGCTAGAGGAAAGGGACACAACACCGGGGAGCTGTTTTTT.

The sample holds a few counts of this clonotype. The V and J genes are TRBV12-3 or TRBV12-4 and TRBJ2-2; D is possibly TRBD2 (6 bases). The CDR3 extends over 16 amino acids. V shed 6 bases and J shed 0 bases, with 14 bases lying between them. The CDR3 nucleotides read TGTGCCAGCAGGCTTGGAGGGGCGTCGAACACCGGGGAGCTGTTTTTT. Protein sequence: CASRLGGASNTGELFF.

This clonotype was detected a few times. This chain joins TRBV5-1 and TRBJ2-3, with 11 nucleotides matching TRBD1. CDR1 is SGHRS and CDR2 is YFSETQ in the germline V gene. CDR3 size: 14 residues. The V segment lost 4 bases and the J segment 5 bases; nucleotides outside the gene matches: 3. The CDR3 DNA sequence: TGCGCCAGCAGCGCGGGACAGGGGGGAGATACGCAGTATTTT. It translates to CASSAGQGGDTQYF. Drawing the rest from reference TRBV5-1 and TRBJ2-3, the complete variable domain is KAGVTQTPRYLIKTRGQQVTLSCSPISGHRSVSWYQQTPGQGLQFLFEYFSETQRNKGNFPGRFSGRQFSNSRSEMNVSTLELGDSALYLCASSAGQGGDTQYFGPGTRLTVL.

This clonotype was counted between two and nine times. This chain uses TRBV12-5 with TRBJ2-5; D is perhaps TRBD1 (5 bases). This CDR3 has 18 residues. Germline V gene data show CDR1 as LGHNT and CDR2 as FRNRAP. Trimming took 3 bases from V and 2 from J, leaving 22 bases between them. Written as DNA, the CDR3 is TGTGCTAGTGGTTTCATAGGTGGTTGGGGAAGGGGACAAGAGACCCAGTACTTC. Translated, it gives CASGFIGGWGRGQETQYF. Combining the CDR3 with reference TRBV12-5 and TRBJ2-5 gives the whole variable domain DARVTQTPRHKVTEMGQEVTMRCQPILGHNTVFWYRQTMMQGLELLAYFRNRAPLDDSGMPKDRFSAEMPDATLATLKIQPSEPRDSAVYFCASGFIGGWGRGQETQYFGPGTRLLVL.

This clonotype has more than one count but fewer than ten. CDR3: CASSLTGNNSPLHF. CDR3 nucleotides: TGTGCCAGCAGTTTAACAGGAAATAATTCACCCCTCCACTTT. V usage is TRBV28 and J usage is TRBJ1-6; D might be TRBD1 (5 bases). Trimming left V 2 bases short and J 5 bases short, with 7 bases between. The CDR3 totals 14 residues. CDR1 and CDR2 (germline): MDHEN, SYDVKM.

Only a few counts were recorded for this clonotype. The chain carries TRBV5-1 and TRBJ2-1; 8 bases align to TRBD1. Per germline, CDR1 SGHRS and CDR2 YFSETQ. The trim removed 0 bases at V and 8 bases at J, leaving 7 bases unmatched. This CDR3 region has 15 residues. The CDR3 loop is CASSLASGGVDEQFF. The CDR3 DNA reads as TGCGCCAGCAGCTTGGCGTCAGGGGGCGTCGATGAGCAGTTCTTC.

The sample holds a few counts of this clonotype. The rearrangement uses TRBV6-5 and TRBJ2-7, with 7 bases fitting TRBD2. The trim removed 0 bases at V and 5 bases at J, leaving 7 bases unmatched. The V gene's germline CDR1 is MNHEY and CDR2 SVGAGI. The CDR3 is 15 amino acids. The CDR3 DNA is TGTGCCAGCAGTTACTCGGCGGTAGCGGGCGACGAGCAGTACTTC. This encodes CASSYSAVAGDEQYF.

The gene calls are TRBV10-1 and TRBJ2-1, with TRBD2 as a possible D gene (6 bases). This CDR3 is 19 amino acids long. V was trimmed by 5 bases and J by 0 bases, leaving 23 bases between them. From germline, CDR1 is WNHNN and CDR2 SYGVQD (reference sequence). CDR3 in DNA: TGCGCCAGCAGTAATACCGGACCCCGGGGGAAGAGCTCCTACAATGAGCAGTTCTTC. The encoded protein is CASSNTGPRGKSSYNEQFF.

The chain joins TRBV6-1 to TRBJ2-3, with D uncertain. The germline CDR1 and CDR2 sequences are MNHNS and SASEGT. This CDR3 is built from 13 residues. Trimming removed 8 bases from V and 3 bases from J, with 12 bases in between. The CDR3 sequence is CASLAAGTDTQYF. CDR3 bases: TGTGCCAGCCTCGCCGCCGGGACAGATACGCAGTATTTT.

This clonotype was seen a handful of times. This rearrangement joins TRBV18 to TRBJ2-7, with 7 bases matching TRBD2. This CDR3 has 16 residues. Germline V CDR1 and CDR2: KGHSH, LQKENI. Germline trimming cut 1 base from V and 1 base from J; bases unmatched to any gene: 7. The CDR3 DNA reads as TGTGCCAGCTCACCACGGGAGGGTATACTTTCCTACGAGCAGTACTTC. This gives the protein CASSPREGILSYEQYF.

This clonotype was recorded a few times. The chain uses TRBV20-1 and TRBJ2-7, with 8 nucleotides matching TRBD1. V lost 5 bases and J lost 2; bases outside the gene matches: 8. Per the germline V gene, CDR1 is DFQATT and CDR2 is SNEGSKA (reference sequence). The CDR3 has 14 residues. This CDR3 reads CSAETDRGPYEQYF. CDR3 DNA: TGCAGTGCTGAGACAGACAGGGGTCCCTACGAGCAGTACTTC.

The sample holds a few counts of this clonotype. CDR3: CASSPPAALGTQYF. The CDR3 bases are TGTGCCAGCAGCCCCCCAGCGGCCCTAGGTACGCAGTATTTT. The rearrangement links TRBV7-2 to TRBJ2-3; TRBD2 might be the D (5 bases). The CDR3 is 14 residues long. V gave up 5 bases and J gave up 8 bases, with 17 bases separating them. The germline gives CDR1 SGHTA, CDR2 FQGNSA.